These T cell receptor beta chains were read from a single sample in a study of identical twins. In TCRdb, the 5' RACE reads were re-called with MiXCR into one record per CDR3 protein. The sample shows a few hundred thousand distinct CDR3 sequences, roughly an eighth of them seen only once. The sample also formed part of further work on yellow fever vaccine responses in identical twins.

The specimen sequenced was CD4+ T cells sorted from blood. These receptors were collected from a woman younger than 35 in good health. CDR3s include the opening cysteine and the closing phenylalanine or tryptophan. The D gene is left open where the match is weak. Expanded clones get a size class; other rows say once, few or many, or leave the size out.

17	TRBV15	TRBJ2-7	.	.	TGTGCCACCAGCAGAGCACGAGGGGCCCTAGGATCCTACGAGCAGTACTTC	CATSRARGALGSYEQYF
13	TRBV28	TRBJ1-2	.	.	TGTGCCAGCAGCCAGGGAGGGTCCTATGGCTACACCTTC	CASSQGGSYGYTF
14	TRBV20-1	TRBJ1-6	few	.	TGCAGTGCAGAGCCCCGACTTAGGGGTTCACCCCTCCACTTT	CSAEPRLRGSPLHF
16	TRBV27	TRBJ2-4	.	.	TGTGCCAGCAGACGAACCGGGGACGTAGCCAAAAACATTCAGTACTTC	CASRRTGDVAKNIQYF
15	TRBV9	TRBJ2-5	few	TRBD2	TGTGCCAGCAGCGTAGTTGCGGGGGGGGGCGAGACCCAGTACTTC	CASSVVAGGGETQYF
15	TRBV7-8	TRBJ1-2	few	TRBD1	TGTGCCAGCAGCTTATACCTGGGACAGGGATTTGGCTACACCTTC	CASSLYLGQGFGYTF
16	TRBV11-3	TRBJ2-2	.	.	TGTGCCAGCAGCTCCGGAGCGGTAAAGAACACCGGGGAGCTGTTTTTT	CASSSGAVKNTGELFF
15	TRBV5-1	TRBJ1-1	many	.	TGCGCCAGCAGCACATCAGGCAGACAGAACACTGAAGCTTTCTTT	CASSTSGRQNTEAFF
17	TRBV13	TRBJ2-7	many	TRBD2	TGTGCCAGCAGCTTAACGAGCGGGAGGGCCGGCTGGTACGAGCAGTACTTC	CASSLTSGRAGWYEQYF
15	TRBV5-1	TRBJ1-1	.	.	TGCGCCAGCAGCCGCACAGGGCCTGGGGGTACTGAAGCTTTCTTT	CASSRTGPGGTEAFF
17	TRBV27	TRBJ2-7	.	TRBD2	TGTGCCAGCAGTTTTAAACGTGTAGCGGGAGTCCACTACGAGCAGTACTTC	CASSFKRVAGVHYEQYF
15	TRBV29-1	TRBJ1-5	.	.	TGCAGCGTGGGTCCGACAGGCGGTAGCAATCAGCCCCAGCATTTT	CSVGPTGGSNQPQHF